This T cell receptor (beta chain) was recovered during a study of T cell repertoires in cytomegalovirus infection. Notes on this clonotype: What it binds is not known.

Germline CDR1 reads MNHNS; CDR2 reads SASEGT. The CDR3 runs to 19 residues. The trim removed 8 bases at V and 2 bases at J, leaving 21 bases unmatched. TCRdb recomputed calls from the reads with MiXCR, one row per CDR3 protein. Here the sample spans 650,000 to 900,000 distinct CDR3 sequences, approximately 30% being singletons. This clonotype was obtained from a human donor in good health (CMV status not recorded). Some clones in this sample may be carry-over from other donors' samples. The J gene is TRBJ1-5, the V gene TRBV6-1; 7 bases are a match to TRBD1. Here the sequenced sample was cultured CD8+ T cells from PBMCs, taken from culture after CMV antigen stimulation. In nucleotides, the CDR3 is TGTGCCAGCGGAACCTACACCGGGACAGACGAAAGGGGCAATCAGCCCCAGCATTTT. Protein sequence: CASGTYTGTDERGNQPQHF.